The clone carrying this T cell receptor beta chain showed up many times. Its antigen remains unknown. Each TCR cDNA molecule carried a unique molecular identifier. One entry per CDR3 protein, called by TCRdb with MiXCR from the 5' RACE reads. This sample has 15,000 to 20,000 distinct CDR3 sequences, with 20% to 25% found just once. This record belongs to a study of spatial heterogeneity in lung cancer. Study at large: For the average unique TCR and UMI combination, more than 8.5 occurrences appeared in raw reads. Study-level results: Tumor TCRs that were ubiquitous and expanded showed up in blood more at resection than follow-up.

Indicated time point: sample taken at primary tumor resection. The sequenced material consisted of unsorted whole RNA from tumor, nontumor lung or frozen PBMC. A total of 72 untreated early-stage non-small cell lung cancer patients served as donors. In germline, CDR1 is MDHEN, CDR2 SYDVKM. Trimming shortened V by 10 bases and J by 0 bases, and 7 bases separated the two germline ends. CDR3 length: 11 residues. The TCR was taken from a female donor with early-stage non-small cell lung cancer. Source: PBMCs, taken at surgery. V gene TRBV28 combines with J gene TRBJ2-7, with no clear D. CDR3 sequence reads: CAITSSYEQYF. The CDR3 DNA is TGTGCCATCACAAGCTCCTACGAGCAGTACTTC.